One sample yielded the 2 T cell receptor beta chains listed below, sequenced in a study of T cell responses to AZD1222 COVID-19 vaccine. TCRdb's copy holds only in-frame clones and misses some; the assay was immunoSEQ multiplex PCR. The table has fewer than 120,000 clones, around 90% seen once; the top ten hold more than 1.5%. The starting material was peripheral blood, obtained on day 0 of AZD1222 vaccination. The receptors come from an adult in good health.

The genes are TRBV7-9 and TRBJ1-1, with D possibly being TRBD1 (5 bases). Trimming shortened V by 6 bases and J by 0 bases, and 11 bases separated the two germline ends. The CDR3 has 14 amino acids. CDR1 SEHNR and CDR2 FQNEAQ come from the germline V gene (reference sequence). The CDR3: CASSDSHMNTEAFF. CDR3 nucleotide sequence: TGTGCCAGCAGTGACAGCCACATGAACACTGAAGCTTTCTTT.

The chain links TRBV15 to TRBJ2-7; no firm D call. Trimming cost V 4 bases and J 7 bases, with 20 bases left between them. Looked up from germline, CDR1 is LNHNV and CDR2 is YYDKDF (reference sequence). The CDR3 sequence is 15 residues long. CDR3: CATSNQDGFIREQYF. The CDR3 DNA follows: TGTGCCACCAGCAACCAGGACGGTTTTATTCGAGAGCAGTACTTC.